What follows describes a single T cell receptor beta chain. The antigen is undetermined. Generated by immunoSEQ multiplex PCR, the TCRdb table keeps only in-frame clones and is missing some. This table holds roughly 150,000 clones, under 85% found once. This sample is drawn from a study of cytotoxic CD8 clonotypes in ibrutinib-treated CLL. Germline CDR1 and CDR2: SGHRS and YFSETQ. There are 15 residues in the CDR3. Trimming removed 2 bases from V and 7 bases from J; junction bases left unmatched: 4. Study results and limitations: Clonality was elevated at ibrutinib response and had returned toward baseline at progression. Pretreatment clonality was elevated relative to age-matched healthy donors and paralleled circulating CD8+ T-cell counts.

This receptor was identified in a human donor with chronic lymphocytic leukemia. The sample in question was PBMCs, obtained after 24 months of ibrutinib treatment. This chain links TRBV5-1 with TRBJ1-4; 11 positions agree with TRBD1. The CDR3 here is CASSLRTGGFEKLFF. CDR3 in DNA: TGCGCCAGCAGCTTACGGACAGGGGGCTTTGAAAAACTGTTTTTT.